This TCR beta chain was sequenced for a study of control samples from healthy donors and cancer patients. The CDR3 length is 13 residues. CDR1 SNHLY and CDR2 FYNNEI come from the germline V gene. V lost 9 bases and J lost 5, with 16 bases in between. The protocol was immunoSEQ multiplex PCR, while the TCRdb copy is restricted to in-frame clones and leaves out a portion. Here the sample spans some 120,000 clones, around 90% being singletons. The chain joins TRBV2 to TRBJ1-1, with D hard to call. The sequence came from a man in his late teens or twenties in good health. The specimen was blood. The CDR3 protein is CASTFGPGTEAFF. The CDR3 nucleotides are TGTGCCAGTACATTCGGGCCGGGGACTGAAGCTTTCTTT. Variable domain in full (rest from reference TRBV2 and TRBJ1-1): EPEVTQTPSHQVTQMGQEVILRCVPISNHLYFYWYRQILGQKVEFLVSFYNNEISEKSEIFDDQFSVERPDGSNFTLKIRSTKLEDSAMYFCASTFGPGTEAFFGQGTRLTVV.